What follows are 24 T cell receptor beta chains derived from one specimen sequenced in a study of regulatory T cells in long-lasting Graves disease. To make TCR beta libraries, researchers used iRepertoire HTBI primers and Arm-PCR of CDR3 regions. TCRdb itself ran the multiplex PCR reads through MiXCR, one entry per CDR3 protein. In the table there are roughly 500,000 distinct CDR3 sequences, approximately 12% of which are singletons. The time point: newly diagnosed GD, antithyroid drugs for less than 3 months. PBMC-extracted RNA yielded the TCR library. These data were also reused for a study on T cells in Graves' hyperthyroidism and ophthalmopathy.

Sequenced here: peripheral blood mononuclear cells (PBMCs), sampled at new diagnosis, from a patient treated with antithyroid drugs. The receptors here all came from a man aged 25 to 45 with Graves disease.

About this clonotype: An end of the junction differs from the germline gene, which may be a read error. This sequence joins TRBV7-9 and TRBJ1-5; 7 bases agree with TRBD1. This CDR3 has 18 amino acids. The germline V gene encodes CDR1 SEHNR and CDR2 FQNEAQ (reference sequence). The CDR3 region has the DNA TGTGTCAGCAGCGCGAGGGGCCAAGGGGGCGCGGGCAATCAGCCCCAGCATTTT. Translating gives CVSSARGQGGAGNQPQHF.

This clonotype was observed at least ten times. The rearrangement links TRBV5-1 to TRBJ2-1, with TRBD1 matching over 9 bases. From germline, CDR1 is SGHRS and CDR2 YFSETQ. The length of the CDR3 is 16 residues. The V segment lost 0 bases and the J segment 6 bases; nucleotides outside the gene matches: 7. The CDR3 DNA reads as TGCGCCAGCAGCTTGGTGAGCGGGACAGGGTTCAATGAGCAGTTCTTC. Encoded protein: CASSLVSGTGFNEQFF.

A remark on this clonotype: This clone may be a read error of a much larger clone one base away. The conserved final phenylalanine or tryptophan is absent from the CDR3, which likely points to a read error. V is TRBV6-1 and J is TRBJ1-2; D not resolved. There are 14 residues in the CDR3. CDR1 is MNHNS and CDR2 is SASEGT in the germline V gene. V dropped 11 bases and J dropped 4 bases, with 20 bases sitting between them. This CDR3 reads CAGRVRGRGYGYTI. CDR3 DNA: TGTGCCGGGAGGGTCAGAGGGCGCGGCTATGGCTACACCATC.

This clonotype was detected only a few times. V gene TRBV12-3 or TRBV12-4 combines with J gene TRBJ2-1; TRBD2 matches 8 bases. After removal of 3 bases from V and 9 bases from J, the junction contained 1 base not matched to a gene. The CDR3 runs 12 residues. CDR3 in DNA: TGTGCCAGCAGTTTTGCGGGAGGTGAGCAGTTCTTC. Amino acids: CASSFAGGEQFF.

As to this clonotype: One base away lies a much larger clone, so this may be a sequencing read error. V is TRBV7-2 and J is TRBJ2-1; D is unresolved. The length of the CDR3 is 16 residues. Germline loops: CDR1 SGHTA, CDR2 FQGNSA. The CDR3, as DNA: TGTGCCTGCAGCTTAACCACACGGCCTCTTTACAATGAGCAGTTCTTC. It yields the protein CACSLTTRPLYNEQFF. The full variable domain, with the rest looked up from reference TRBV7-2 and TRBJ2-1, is GAGVSQSPSNKVTEKGKDVELRCDPISGHTALYWYRQSLGQGLEFLIYFQGNSAPDKSGLPSDRFSAERTGGSVSTLTIQRTQQEDSAVYLCACSLTTRPLYNEQFFGPGTRLTVL.

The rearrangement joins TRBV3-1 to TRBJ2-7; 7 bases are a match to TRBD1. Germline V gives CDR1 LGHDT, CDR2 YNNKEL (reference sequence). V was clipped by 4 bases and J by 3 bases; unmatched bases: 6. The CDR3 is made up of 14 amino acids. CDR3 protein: CASSPGTVVYEQYF. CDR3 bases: TGTGCCAGCAGCCCCGGGACAGTAGTCTACGAGCAGTACTTC.

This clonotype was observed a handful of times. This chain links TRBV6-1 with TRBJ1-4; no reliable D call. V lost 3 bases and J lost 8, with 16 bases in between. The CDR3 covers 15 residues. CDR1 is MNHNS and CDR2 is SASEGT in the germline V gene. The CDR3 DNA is TGTGCCAGCAGTGATTCAGTTAGCGTTTGGGAAAAACTGTTTTTT. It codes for CASSDSVSVWEKLFF.

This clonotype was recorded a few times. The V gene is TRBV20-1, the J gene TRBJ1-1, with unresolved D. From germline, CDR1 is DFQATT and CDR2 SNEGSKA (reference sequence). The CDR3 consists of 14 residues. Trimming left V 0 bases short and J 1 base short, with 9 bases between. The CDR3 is CSARDSAANTEAFF. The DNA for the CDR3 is TGCAGTGCTAGAGATTCGGCAGCGAACACTGAAGCTTTCTTT.

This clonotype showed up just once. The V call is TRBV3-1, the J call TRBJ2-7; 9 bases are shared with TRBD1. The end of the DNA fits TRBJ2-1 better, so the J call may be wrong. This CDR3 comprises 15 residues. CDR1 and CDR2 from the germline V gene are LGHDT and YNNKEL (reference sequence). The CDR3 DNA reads TGTGCCAGCAGCCGAGATTGGGGACAGGGCAACGAGCAGTTCTTC. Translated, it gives CASSRDWGQGNEQFF.

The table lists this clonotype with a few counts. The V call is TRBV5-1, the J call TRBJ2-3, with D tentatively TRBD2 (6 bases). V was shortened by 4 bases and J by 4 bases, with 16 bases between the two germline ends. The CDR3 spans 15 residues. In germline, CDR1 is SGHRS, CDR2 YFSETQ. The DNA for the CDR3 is TGCGCCAGCAGCCGGAGGGGACCGCCGGCAGATACGCAGTATTTT. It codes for CASSRRGPPADTQYF.

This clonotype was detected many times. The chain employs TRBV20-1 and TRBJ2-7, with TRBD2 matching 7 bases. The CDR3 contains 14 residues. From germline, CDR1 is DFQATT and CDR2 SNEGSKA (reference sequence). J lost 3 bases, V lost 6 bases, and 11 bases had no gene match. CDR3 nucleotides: TGCAGTGCCACCCTAGCGGAGCCGAACTACGAGCAGTACTTC. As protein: CSATLAEPNYEQYF.

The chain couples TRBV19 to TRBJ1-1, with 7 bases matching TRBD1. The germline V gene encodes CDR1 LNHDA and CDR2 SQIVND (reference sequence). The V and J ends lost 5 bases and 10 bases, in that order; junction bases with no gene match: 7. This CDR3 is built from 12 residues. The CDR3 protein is CASSARQGRAFF. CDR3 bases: TGTGCCAGTAGTGCGCGACAGGGCCGAGCTTTCTTT.

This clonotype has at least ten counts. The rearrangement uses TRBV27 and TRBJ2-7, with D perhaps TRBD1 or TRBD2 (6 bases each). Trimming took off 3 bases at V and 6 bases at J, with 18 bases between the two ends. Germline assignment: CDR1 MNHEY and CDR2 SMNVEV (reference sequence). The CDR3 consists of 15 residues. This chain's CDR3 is CASSLSWRPGAEQYF. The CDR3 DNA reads TGTGCCAGCAGTTTGAGTTGGAGACCGGGGGCCGAGCAGTACTTC.

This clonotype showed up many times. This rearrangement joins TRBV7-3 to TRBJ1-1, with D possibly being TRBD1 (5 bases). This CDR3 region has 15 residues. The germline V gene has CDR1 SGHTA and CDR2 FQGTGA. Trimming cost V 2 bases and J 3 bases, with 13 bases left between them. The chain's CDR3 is CASSLGSWGDTEAFF. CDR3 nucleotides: TGTGCCAGCAGCTTAGGTTCTTGGGGGGACACTGAAGCTTTCTTT. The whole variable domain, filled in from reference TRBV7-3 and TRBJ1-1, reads GAGVSQTPSNKVTEKGKYVELRCDPISGHTALYWYRQSLGQGPEFLIYFQGTGAADDSGLPNDRFFAVRPEGSVSTLKIQRTERGDSAVYLCASSLGSWGDTEAFFGQGTRLTVV.

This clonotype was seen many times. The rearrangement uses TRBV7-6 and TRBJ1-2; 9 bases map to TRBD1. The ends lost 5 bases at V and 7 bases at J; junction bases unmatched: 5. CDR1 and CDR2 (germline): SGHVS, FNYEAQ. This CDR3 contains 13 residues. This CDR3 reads CASSHRGHSGYTF. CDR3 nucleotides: TGTGCCAGCAGCCACAGGGGGCATTCTGGCTACACCTTC.

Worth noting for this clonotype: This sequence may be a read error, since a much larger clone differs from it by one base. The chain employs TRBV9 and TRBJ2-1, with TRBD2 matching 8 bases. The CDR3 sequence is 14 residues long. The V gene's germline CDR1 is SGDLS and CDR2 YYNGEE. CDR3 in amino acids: CTSSPGLAPDEQFF. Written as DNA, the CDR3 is TGTACCAGCAGCCCCGGACTAGCACCCGATGAGCAGTTCTTC.

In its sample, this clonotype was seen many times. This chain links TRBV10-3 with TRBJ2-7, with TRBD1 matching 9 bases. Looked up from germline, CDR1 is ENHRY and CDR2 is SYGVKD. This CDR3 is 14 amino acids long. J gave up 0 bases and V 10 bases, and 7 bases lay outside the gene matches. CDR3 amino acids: CATVGTGSSYEQYF. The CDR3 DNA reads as TGTGCCACCGTTGGGACAGGGAGCTCCTACGAGCAGTACTTC.

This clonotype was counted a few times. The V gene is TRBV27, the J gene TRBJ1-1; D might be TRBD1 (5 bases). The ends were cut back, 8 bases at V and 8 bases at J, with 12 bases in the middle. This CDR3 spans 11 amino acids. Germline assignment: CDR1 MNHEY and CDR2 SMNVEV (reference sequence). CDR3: CASWRGEEAFF. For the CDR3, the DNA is TGTGCCAGCTGGCGAGGGGAAGAAGCTTTCTTT.

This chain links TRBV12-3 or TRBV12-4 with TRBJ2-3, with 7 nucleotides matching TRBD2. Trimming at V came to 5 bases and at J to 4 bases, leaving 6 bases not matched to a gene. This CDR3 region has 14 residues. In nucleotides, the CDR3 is TGTGCCAGCAGTCTTCCCGCGGGGGCAGATACGCAGTATTTT. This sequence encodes CASSLPAGADTQYF.

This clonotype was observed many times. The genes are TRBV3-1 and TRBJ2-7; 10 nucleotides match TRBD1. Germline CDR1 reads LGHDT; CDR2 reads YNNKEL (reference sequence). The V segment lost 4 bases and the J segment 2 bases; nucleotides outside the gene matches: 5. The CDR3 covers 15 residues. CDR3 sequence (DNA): TGTGCCAGCAGCCTAGGACAGGGGGAGGCCTACGAGCAGTACTTC. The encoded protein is CASSLGQGEAYEQYF.

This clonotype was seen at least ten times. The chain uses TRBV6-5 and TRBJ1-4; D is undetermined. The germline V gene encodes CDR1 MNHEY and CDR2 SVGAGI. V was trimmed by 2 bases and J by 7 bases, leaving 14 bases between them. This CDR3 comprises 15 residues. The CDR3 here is CASSYRGGSGEKLFF. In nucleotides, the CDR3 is TGTGCCAGCAGTTACCGGGGAGGCTCGGGTGAAAAACTGTTTTTT.

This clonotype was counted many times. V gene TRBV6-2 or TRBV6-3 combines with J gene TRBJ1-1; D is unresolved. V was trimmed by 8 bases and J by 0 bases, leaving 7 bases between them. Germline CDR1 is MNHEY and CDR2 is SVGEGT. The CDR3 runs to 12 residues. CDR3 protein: CASCEMNTEAFF. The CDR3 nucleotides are TGTGCCAGCTGCGAGATGAACACTGAAGCTTTCTTT.

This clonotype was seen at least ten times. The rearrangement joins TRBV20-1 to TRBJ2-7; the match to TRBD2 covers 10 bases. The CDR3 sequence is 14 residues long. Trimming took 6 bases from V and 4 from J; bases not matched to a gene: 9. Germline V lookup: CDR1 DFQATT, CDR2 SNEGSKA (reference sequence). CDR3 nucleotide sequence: TGCAGTGCAAAGGGGGGGACTAGCGCGTACGAGCAGTACTTC. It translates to CSAKGGTSAYEQYF.

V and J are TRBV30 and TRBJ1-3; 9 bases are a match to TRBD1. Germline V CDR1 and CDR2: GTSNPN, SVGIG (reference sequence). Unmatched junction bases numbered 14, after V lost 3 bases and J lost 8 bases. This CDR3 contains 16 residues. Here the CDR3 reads CAWSSPGTGKADTIYF. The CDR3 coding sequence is TGTGCCTGGAGCTCACCCGGGACAGGGAAGGCGGACACCATATATTTT.